This TCR beta chain was retrieved from a study of blood T cell repertoires in COVID-19. Study context: Samples taken during acute and convalescent COVID-19 were collected in the United States, Italy and Spain. Nucleic acid was either cDNA or gDNA, and it came from T cells, B-cell-depleted T cells, or PBMCs.

Authors' processing steps: The assay estimated nucleated cells by amplifying reference gene primers. Method: immunoSEQ multiplex PCR; TCRdb's copy keeps in-frame clones and lacks some. V and J calls plus clone size are reproduced from that table; the DNA served to infer D and trimming. The top ten clones hold less than 3.5% of a sample with hundreds of thousands of clones, approximately 86% of them seen once. There are 13 residues in the CDR3. V lost 6 bases to trimming and J lost 8 bases; unmatched junction nucleotides: 4. The V gene is TRBV12-3 or TRBV12-4, the J gene TRBJ2-3; 11 bases agree with TRBD2. The receptor was isolated from a human donor in a cohort sampled during active COVID-19. The specimen was peripheral blood. The CDR3 sequence is CASSPLAGGTQYF. The CDR3 DNA reads as TGTGCCAGCAGCCCGCTAGCGGGGGGTACGCAGTATTTT.